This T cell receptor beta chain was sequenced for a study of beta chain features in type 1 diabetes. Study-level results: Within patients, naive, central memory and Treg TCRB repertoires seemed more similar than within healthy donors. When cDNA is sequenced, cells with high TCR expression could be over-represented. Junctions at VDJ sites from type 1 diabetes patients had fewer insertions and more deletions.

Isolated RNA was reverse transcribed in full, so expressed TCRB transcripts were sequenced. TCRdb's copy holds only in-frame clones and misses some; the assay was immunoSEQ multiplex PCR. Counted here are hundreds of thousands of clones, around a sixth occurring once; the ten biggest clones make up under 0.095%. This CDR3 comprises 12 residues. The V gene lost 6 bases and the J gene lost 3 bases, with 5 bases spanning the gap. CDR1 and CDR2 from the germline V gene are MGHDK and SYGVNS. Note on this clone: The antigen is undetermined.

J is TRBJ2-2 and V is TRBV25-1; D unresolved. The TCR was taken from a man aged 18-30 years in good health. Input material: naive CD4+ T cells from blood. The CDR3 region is CASRHYTGELFF. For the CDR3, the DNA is TGTGCCAGCAGACATTACACCGGGGAGCTGTTTTTT.